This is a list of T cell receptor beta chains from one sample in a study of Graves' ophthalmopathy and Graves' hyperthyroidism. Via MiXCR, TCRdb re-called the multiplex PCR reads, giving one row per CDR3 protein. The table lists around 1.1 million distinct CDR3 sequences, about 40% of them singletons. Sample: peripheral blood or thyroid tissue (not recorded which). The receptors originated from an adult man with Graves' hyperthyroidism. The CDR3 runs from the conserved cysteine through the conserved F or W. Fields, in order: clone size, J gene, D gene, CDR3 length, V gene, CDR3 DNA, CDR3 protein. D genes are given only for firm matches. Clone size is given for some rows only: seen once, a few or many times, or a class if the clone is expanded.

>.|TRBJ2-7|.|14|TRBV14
TGTGCCAGCAGCCAAGGGGGAGGATTCCACGAGCAGTACTTC
CASSQGGGFHEQYF
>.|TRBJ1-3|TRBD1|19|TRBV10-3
TGTGCCAGCAGGCGCGACAGGGGGAGGTCGGCTGTCTCTGGAAACACCATATATTTT
CASRRDRGRSAVSGNTIYF
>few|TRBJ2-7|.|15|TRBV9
TGTGCCAGCAGCCCCCAGCCTCGAGGCCCCAACGAGCAGTACTTC
CASSPQPRGPNEQYF
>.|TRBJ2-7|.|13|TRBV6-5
TGTGCCAGCAGTCACAGGGAGCGCTACGAGCAGTACTTC
CASSHRERYEQYF
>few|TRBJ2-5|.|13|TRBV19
TGTGCCAGTAGTATCGGAAATCAAGAGACCCAGTACTTC
CASSIGNQETQYF
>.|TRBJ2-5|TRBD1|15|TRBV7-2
TGTGCCAGCAGCCGTAGGGACAGGATCGCTGAGACCCAGTACTTC
CASSRRDRIAETQYF
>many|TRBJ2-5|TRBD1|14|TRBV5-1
TGCGCCAGCAGCAGAACAGGGGTGTGGGAGACCCAGTACTTC
CASSRTGVWETQYF
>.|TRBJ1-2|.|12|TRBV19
TGTGCCAGTAGTATTTGGGGGTCTGGCTACACCTTC
CASSIWGSGYTF
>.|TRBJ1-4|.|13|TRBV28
TGTGCCAGCCGGACGGACGAGAATGAAAAACTGTTTTTT
CASRTDENEKLFF
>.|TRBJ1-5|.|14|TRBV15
TGTGCCACCGGTACAAGTTATAGCAATCAGCCCCAGCATTTT
CATGTSYSNQPQHF
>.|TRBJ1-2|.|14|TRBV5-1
TGCGCCAGCAGCAAGGGAGTTTACCCTTATGGCTACACCTTC
CASSKGVYPYGYTF
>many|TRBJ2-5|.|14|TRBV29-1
TGCAGCGTTGTGCTTTCCGGGGAAGGGGAGACCCAGTACTTC
CSVVLSGEGETQYF
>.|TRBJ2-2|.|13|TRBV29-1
TGCAGCGTCATGAAGGGTAGTGCCGGGGAGCTGTTTTTT
CSVMKGSAGELFF
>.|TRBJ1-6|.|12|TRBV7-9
TGTGCCAGCAGCCTACAGGGCGCACCCCTCCACTTT
CASSLQGAPLHF
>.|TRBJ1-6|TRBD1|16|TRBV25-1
TGTGCTAGGTCCTGGACAGGAAGCTCCTATAATTCACCCCTCCACTTT
CARSWTGSSYNSPLHF
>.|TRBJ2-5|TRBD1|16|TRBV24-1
TGTGCCACCAGTGGGACGAACAGGGGGCGCCGGGAGACCCAGTACTTC
CATSGTNRGRRETQYF
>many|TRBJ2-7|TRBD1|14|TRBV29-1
TGCAGCGTTGACATGACAGGGAACCACTACGAGCAGTACTTC
CSVDMTGNHYEQYF
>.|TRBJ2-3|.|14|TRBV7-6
TGTGCCAGCAGCTTGGCACAACTGGAGGATACGCAGTATTTT
CASSLAQLEDTQYF
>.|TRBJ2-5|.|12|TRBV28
TGTGCCAGCAGTTTATGGTCAGAGACCCAGTACTTC
CASSLWSETQYF
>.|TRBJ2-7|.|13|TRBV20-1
TGCAGTGCTGGAGAAGGCAGCTCCTACGAGCAGTACTTC
CSAGEGSSYEQYF
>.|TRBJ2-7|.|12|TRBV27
TGTGCCACCCGGGGCTGGTCAGGTGGGCAGTACTTC
CATRGWSGGQYF
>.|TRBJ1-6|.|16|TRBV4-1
TGCGCCAGCAGCCGAGATCGTCCGTACCTACATTCACCCCTCCACTTT
CASSRDRPYLHSPLHF
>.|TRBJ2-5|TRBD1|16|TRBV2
TGTGCCACCAGCCAAGATCTAGCAGGGGGCGGCGAGACCCAGTACTTC
CATSQDLAGGGETQYF
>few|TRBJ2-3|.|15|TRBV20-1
TGCAGTGCTAGTTGGGCACAGTGGAGCACAGATACGCAGTATTTT
CSASWAQWSTDTQYF
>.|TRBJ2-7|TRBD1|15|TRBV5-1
TGCGCCAGCAGCCGGGGACAGTCAGGTTCCTACGAGCAGTACTTC
CASSRGQSGSYEQYF
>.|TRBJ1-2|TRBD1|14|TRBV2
TGTGCCAGCCTTCACAGACAGGGAACGAGGGGCTACACCTTC
CASLHRQGTRGYTF
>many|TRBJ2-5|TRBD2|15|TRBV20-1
TGCAGTGCTAGAAACCACCGGGAGGGCCATGAGACCCAGTACTTC
CSARNHREGHETQYF
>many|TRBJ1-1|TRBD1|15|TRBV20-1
TGCAGTGCTAGCAGAGGGGGGGACAGGAAGACTGAAGCTTTCTTT
CSASRGGDRKTEAFF
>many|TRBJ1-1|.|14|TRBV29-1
TGCAGCGTTGGGCAGGGGCCGGGAAACACTGAAGCTTTCTTT
CSVGQGPGNTEAFF
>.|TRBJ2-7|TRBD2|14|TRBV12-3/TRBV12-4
TGTGCCAGCACCTCTAGCGGAAATACCTACGAGCAGTACTTC
CASTSSGNTYEQYF
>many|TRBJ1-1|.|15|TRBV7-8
TGTGCCAGCAATTATCGTTCGAAAGGGGAAACTGAAGCTTTCTTT
CASNYRSKGETEAFF
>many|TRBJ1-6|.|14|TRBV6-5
TGTGCGACCGTGGCGGCGGGACCGAATTCACCCCTCCACTTT
CATVAAGPNSPLHF
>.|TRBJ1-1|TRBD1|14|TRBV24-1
TGTGCCACCAGTGATAAGACAGGGGGAGCTGAAGCTTTCTTT
CATSDKTGGAEAFF
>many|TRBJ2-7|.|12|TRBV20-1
TGCAGTGCGAGGGACTTTGGCTACGAGCAGTACTTC
CSARDFGYEQYF
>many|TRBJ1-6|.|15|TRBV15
TGTGCCACCAGCGCTCTCGCAGGGGCAATTTCACCCCTCCACTTT
CATSALAGAISPLHF
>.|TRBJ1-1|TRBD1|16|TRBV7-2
TGCGCCAGCAGCCCAGCTGAGACAGGGGCTCTTATAGAAGCTTTCTTT
CASSPAETGALIEAFF
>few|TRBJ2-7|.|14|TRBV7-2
TGTGCCAGCAGCCTCCGACTAGTTCCGCGAGAGCAGTACTTC
CASSLRLVPREQYF
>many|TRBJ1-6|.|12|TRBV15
TGTGCCACCAGCAGATGGGGGTCACCCCTCCACTTT
CATSRWGSPLHF
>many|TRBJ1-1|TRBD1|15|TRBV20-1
TGCAGTGCTAGAACGGGACAGGGGAGGCACACTGAAGCTTTCTTT
CSARTGQGRHTEAFF
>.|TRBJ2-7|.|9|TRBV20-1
TGCAGTGCCCTTCAAGAGCAGTACTTC
CSALQEQYF
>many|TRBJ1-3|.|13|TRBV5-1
TGCGCCAGCAGTACAGGTCCAGGATCCACCATATATTTT
CASSTGPGSTIYF
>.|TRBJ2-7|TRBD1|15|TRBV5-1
TGCGCCAGCAGATCGTCTGGGACAGGGGCCTACGAGCAGTACTTC
CASRSSGTGAYEQYF